This note documents a single TCR beta chain sequence. These data originate in a study of blood T cell repertoires in COVID-19. Turning to the study itself: Whether acute or convalescent, the COVID-19 samples came from the United States, Italy and Spain. In each case, the material was cDNA or gDNA derived from T cells, B-cell-depleted T cells, or PBMCs.

How the authors handled the data: Estimates of nucleated cell counts were drawn from the amplification of reference gene primers. Sequencing used immunoSEQ multiplex PCR; TCRdb keeps in-frame clones, though not all of them. V and J calls and clone size follow that table, whereas D and trimming were derived from the DNA. The sample holds under 250,000 clones, about 82% seen once. The V gene lost 5 bases and the J gene lost 0 bases, with 3 bases spanning the gap. Germline CDR1 KGHDR, CDR2 SFDVKD. This CDR3 comprises 12 residues. Patients of the Seattle cohort, enrolled during active infection, were followed longitudinally.

The specimen was peripheral blood. This sequence joins TRBV24-1 and TRBJ1-2; no clear D. The sequence came from a man in his fifties or sixties with COVID-19, enrolled during active disease. Here the CDR3 reads CATSAANYGYTF. CDR3 sequence (DNA): TGTGCCACCAGTGCGGCTAACTATGGCTACACCTTC.